The 24 T cell receptor beta chains given below trace back to one sample, sequenced in a study of T cells after yellow fever vaccination. TCRdb passed the 5' RACE reads through MiXCR, listing each CDR3 protein once. This sample carries under 400,000 distinct CDR3 sequences, around an eighth of them seen once, and the ten largest clones take 3.2%. Here the sequenced sample was CD4+ T cells sorted from PBMCs, taken 15 days after the yellow fever booster vaccination. The receptors stem from a man in his late teens or twenties who received the YFV17D yellow fever vaccine.

The V call is TRBV5-1, the J call TRBJ2-3, with 15 bases lining up with TRBD2. J gave up 4 bases and V 2 bases, and 11 bases lay outside the gene matches. In germline, CDR1 is SGHRS, CDR2 YFSETQ. The CDR3 runs 19 residues. The CDR3, as DNA: TGCGCCAGCAGCTTCGATGGTCGGACTAGCGGGGGGGCCGCAGATACGCAGTATTTT. Its translation: CASSFDGRTSGGAADTQYF. Full variable domain (outside the CDR3, taken from reference TRBV5-1 and TRBJ2-3): KAGVTQTPRYLIKTRGQQVTLSCSPISGHRSVSWYQQTPGQGLQFLFEYFSETQRNKGNFPGRFSGRQFSNSRSEMNVSTLELGDSALYLCASSFDGRTSGGAADTQYFGPGTRLTVL.

This chain links TRBV4-3 with TRBJ2-3; the D is unclear. With 1 base removed from V and 3 bases from J, the gap between germline ends came to 5 bases. The CDR3 loop spans 13 amino acids. The germline V gene encodes CDR1 LGHNA and CDR2 YSLEER. DNA for the CDR3: TGCGCCAGCAGCCAAGCGACTACAGATACGCAGTATTTT. The encoded protein is CASSQATTDTQYF.

This clonotype was found a few times. This chain links TRBV5-1 with TRBJ1-3, with D possibly being TRBD1 (5 bases). V dropped 2 bases and J dropped 1 base, with 10 bases sitting between them. CDR3 length equals 15 residues. Germline assignment: CDR1 SGHRS and CDR2 YFSETQ. DNA for the CDR3: TGCGCCAGCAGCTTCGTAGGGGCTTCTGGAAACACCATATATTTT. Protein product: CASSFVGASGNTIYF.

The rearrangement links TRBV12-5 to TRBJ2-1; D may be TRBD1 or TRBD2 (5 bases each). Germline CDR1 and CDR2: LGHNT and FRNRAP. This CDR3 is built from 18 residues. The germline V and J ends were trimmed by 0 bases and 4 bases, with 19 bases remaining between them. The CDR3, as DNA: TGTGCTAGTGGTTTGGTAGTCTCCCGGGACGGACGATACAATGAGCAGTTCTTC. Encoded protein: CASGLVVSRDGRYNEQFF.

The chain couples TRBV7-2 to TRBJ2-3, with 8 bases fitting TRBD2. The CDR3 has 16 amino acids. Unmatched junction bases numbered 9, after V lost 5 bases and J lost 2 bases. Germline lookup yields CDR1 SGHTA and CDR2 FQGNSA. Written as DNA, the CDR3 is TGTGCCAGCAGCCCAGACAGCGGGGGCTACACAGATACGCAGTATTTT. Its protein is CASSPDSGGYTDTQYF.

This chain links TRBV4-1 with TRBJ2-3; D tentatively fits TRBD1 or TRBD2 (5 bases each). Trimming stripped 2 bases from V and 0 bases from J, with 15 bases between. The CDR3 extends over 17 amino acids. Germline CDR1 reads MGHRA; CDR2 reads YSYEKL. CDR3 bases: TGCGCCAGCAGCCAATTGGCCGGGGCCGTGAGCACAGATACGCAGTATTTT. Translation: CASSQLAGAVSTDTQYF.

This clonotype was observed a handful of times. This chain connects TRBV12-3 or TRBV12-4 to TRBJ1-4; 9 bases are a match to TRBD1. J was trimmed by 4 bases and V by 5 bases; bases with no gene match: 5. The CDR3 extends over 15 amino acids. CDR3 in amino acids: CASSLRTGVNEKLFF. Written as DNA, the CDR3 is TGTGCCAGCAGTCTCCGGACAGGGGTTAATGAAAAACTGTTTTTT.

This clonotype came up many times. The chain employs TRBV12-3 or TRBV12-4 and TRBJ1-2; D perhaps matches TRBD1 (5 bases). Trimming stripped 5 bases from V and 3 bases from J, with 10 bases between. The CDR3 covers 13 residues. The CDR3 region has the DNA TGTGCCAGCAGTCTGATGGGGGACTATGGCTACACCTTC. It yields the protein CASSLMGDYGYTF.

This clonotype has a count of ten or more. The chain combines TRBV9 with TRBJ2-2; the match to TRBD2 covers 11 bases. The CDR3 is 17 residues long. V trimming: 4 bases; J trimming: 5 bases; junction bases outside the gene matches: 10. Germline lookup yields CDR1 SGDLS and CDR2 YYNGEE. The CDR3 here is CASSPRTSGLGTGELFF. The DNA of the CDR3 is TGTGCCAGCAGCCCCAGGACTAGCGGGTTAGGTACCGGGGAGCTGTTTTTT.

This clonotype came up a few times. The rearrangement joins TRBV18 to TRBJ2-7; TRBD1 or TRBD2 may be the D gene (6 bases each). Trimming removed 6 bases at V and 3 bases at J, with 15 bases between. The CDR3 sequence is 14 residues long. CDR1 and CDR2 (germline): KGHSH, LQKENI. CDR3 nucleotides: TGTGCCAGCTCTCACGGAGGGGGAGGCTACGAGCAGTACTTC. Translating it yields CASSHGGGGYEQYF.

This clonotype was counted between two and nine times. The V gene is TRBV5-5, the J gene TRBJ2-3; 9 bases line up with TRBD2. Germline assignment: CDR1 SGHKS and CDR2 YYEKEE (reference sequence). CDR3 size: 17 residues. The ends lost 5 bases at V and 0 bases at J; junction bases unmatched: 10. The DNA for the CDR3 is TGTGCCAGCAGGCGGTGGGTAGCGGGGGCTAGCACAGATACGCAGTATTTT. It encodes CASRRWVAGASTDTQYF. The full variable domain, in which reference TRBV5-5 and TRBJ2-3 provide the parts outside the CDR3, is DAGVTQSPTHLIKTRGQQVTLRCSPISGHKSVSWYQQVLGQGPQFIFQYYEKEERGRGNFPDRFSARQFPNYSSELNVNALLLGDSALYLCASRRWVAGASTDTQYFGPGTRLTVL.

The chain couples TRBV7-2 to TRBJ2-7; D possibly matches TRBD1 or TRBD2 (5 bases each). CDR1 is SGHTA and CDR2 is FQGNSA in the germline V gene. V was shortened by 2 bases and J by 4 bases, with 15 bases between the two germline ends. The CDR3 loop spans 15 amino acids. The CDR3 DNA reads TGTGCCAGCAGCTTACTAGGGGAGATGGTTTACGAGCAGTACTTC. The encoded protein is CASSLLGEMVYEQYF. The complete variable domain, with remaining parts taken from reference TRBV7-2 and TRBJ2-7, reads GAGVSQSPSNKVTEKGKDVELRCDPISGHTALYWYRQSLGQGLEFLIYFQGNSAPDKSGLPSDRFSAERTGGSVSTLTIQRTQQEDSAVYLCASSLLGEMVYEQYFGPGTRLTVT.

This clonotype has at least ten counts. The rearrangement links TRBV5-4 to TRBJ2-1, with TRBD2 matching over 9 bases. Germline V CDR1 and CDR2: SGHNT, YYREEE (reference sequence). Trimming cost V 4 bases and J 8 bases; bases outside gene matches: 13. The CDR3 covers 16 residues. The CDR3 region has the DNA TGTGCCAGCAGCACCGGAGCACTAGCGGGTGTCGATGAGCAGTTCTTC. It codes for CASSTGALAGVDEQFF.

J is TRBJ1-2 and V is TRBV7-8; no clear D. CDR1 is SGHVS, CDR2 FQNEAQ, per germline. This CDR3 has 13 amino acids. V lost 3 bases to trimming and J lost 2 bases, with 7 bases between them. CDR3 DNA: TGTGCCAGCAGCTTGAGGGTAAACTATGGCTACACCTTC. This encodes CASSLRVNYGYTF. Filled out from reference TRBV7-8 and TRBJ1-2, the complete variable domain reads GAGVSQSPRYKVAKRGQDVALRCDPISGHVSLFWYQQALGQGPEFLTYFQNEAQLDKSGLPSDRFFAERPEGSVSTLKIQRTQQEDSAVYLCASSLRVNYGYTFGSGTRLTVV.

The rearrangement links TRBV5-1 to TRBJ1-2; D perhaps matches TRBD1 (5 bases). Trimming took off 0 bases at V and 4 bases at J, with 13 bases between the two ends. The CDR3 runs to 15 residues. Germline V gene lookup returns CDR1 SGHRS and CDR2 YFSETQ. The CDR3 region has the DNA TGCGCCAGCAGCTTGGCTGGGGGTCTCCCCTATGGCTACACCTTC. Encoded protein: CASSLAGGLPYGYTF. The entire variable domain, with the rest obtained from reference TRBV5-1 and TRBJ1-2, is as follows: KAGVTQTPRYLIKTRGQQVTLSCSPISGHRSVSWYQQTPGQGLQFLFEYFSETQRNKGNFPGRFSGRQFSNSRSEMNVSTLELGDSALYLCASSLAGGLPYGYTFGSGTRLTVV.

This sequence joins TRBV7-2 and TRBJ1-1, with 12 bases identical to TRBD1. This CDR3 has 16 amino acids. The germline V gene has CDR1 SGHTA and CDR2 FQGNSA. V shed 4 bases and J 4 bases; nucleotides not matched to a gene: 7. CDR3 amino acids: CASSWGQGAGGTEAFF. The CDR3 bases are TGTGCCAGCAGCTGGGGACAGGGGGCAGGCGGCACTGAAGCTTTCTTT.

This rearrangement joins TRBV6-5 to TRBJ2-2, with TRBD1 matching 9 bases. This CDR3 has 14 amino acids. Germline V gene sequence: CDR1 MNHEY, CDR2 SVGAGI. J gave up 7 bases and V 4 bases, and 4 bases lay outside the gene matches. CDR3 sequence: CASSWDRAGGELFF. Written as DNA, the CDR3 is TGTGCCAGCAGTTGGGACAGGGCAGGCGGGGAGCTGTTTTTT.

The chain carries TRBV5-5 and TRBJ1-6, with a possible D match to TRBD1 (5 bases). This CDR3 is 16 amino acids long. CDR1 and CDR2 from the germline V gene are SGHKS and YYEKEE (reference sequence). Trimming left V 0 bases short and J 8 bases short, with 15 bases between. CDR3 sequence reads: CASSLARGTGDSPLHF. The CDR3 DNA reads TGTGCCAGCAGCTTGGCCCGGGGGACGGGTGATTCACCCCTCCACTTT. Based on the CDR3 plus reference TRBV5-5 and TRBJ1-6, the full variable domain is DAGVTQSPTHLIKTRGQQVTLRCSPISGHKSVSWYQQVLGQGPQFIFQYYEKEERGRGNFPDRFSARQFPNYSSELNVNALLLGDSALYLCASSLARGTGDSPLHFGNGTRLTVT.

As regards this clonotype: Possible read error: a much larger clone is one base away. The V call is TRBV7-7, the J call TRBJ2-3; D possibly matches TRBD1 or TRBD2 (6 bases each). The ends were cut back, 8 bases at V and 2 bases at J, with 14 bases in the middle. The CDR3 runs to 14 residues. CDR1 SSHAT and CDR2 FNYEAQ come from the germline V gene (reference sequence). The DNA of the CDR3 is TGTGCCAGCTGCATCCGGGGGCCCACAGATACGCAGTATTTT. It yields the protein CASCIRGPTDTQYF.

The chain joins TRBV1 to TRBJ1-2; the table calls TRBD1, which could not be checked here. TRBV1 is a pseudogene. The CDR3 sequence is 16 residues long. CDR3 sequence: CTSSQASGARLFGYTF. The DNA of the CDR3 is TGCACCAGCAGCCAAGCTTCAGGGGCTCGACTTTTCGGCTACACCTTC.

The table lists this clonotype with a few counts. The chain uses TRBV6-1 and TRBJ2-7; D ambiguous. CDR1 is MNHNS, CDR2 SASEGT, per germline. Trimming stripped 6 bases from V and 5 bases from J, with 14 bases between. CDR3 length: 13 residues. For the CDR3, the DNA is TGTGCCAGCAGGCCGACCGTCCCCAACGAGCAGTACTTC. Translation gives CASRPTVPNEQYF.

This chain uses TRBV7-8 with TRBJ2-7, with D possibly being TRBD1 or TRBD2 (5 bases each). This CDR3 comprises 14 residues. Germline V CDR1 and CDR2: SGHVS, FQNEAQ. Deletions cut 5 bases from V and 3 bases from J, with 14 bases between. The CDR3 is CASSPRGLYYEQYF. CDR3 bases: TGTGCCAGCAGCCCCCGGGGCCTTTACTACGAGCAGTACTTC.

This clonotype has more than one count but fewer than ten. CDR3: CASSYGGTGNTEAFF. Written as DNA, the CDR3 is TGTGCCAGCAGTTACGGAGGGACAGGGAACACTGAAGCTTTCTTT. The rearrangement joins TRBV6-5 to TRBJ1-1, with 8 bases fitting TRBD1. The CDR3 has 15 amino acids. CDR1 and CDR2 (germline): MNHEY, SVGAGI. J lost 1 base, V lost 2 bases, and 3 bases had no gene match.

The rearrangement uses TRBV5-1 and TRBJ2-5; D may be TRBD1 or TRBD2 (5 bases each). CDR1 and CDR2 (germline): SGHRS, YFSETQ. The CDR3 covers 14 residues. Trimming shortened V by 2 bases and J by 3 bases, and 11 bases separated the two germline ends. CDR3 sequence (DNA): TGCGCCAGCAGCTTTTCGGTGGGGGAAGAGACCCAGTACTTC. The encoded protein is CASSFSVGEETQYF.